The 2 T cell receptor beta chains given below trace back to one sample, sequenced in a study of OX40 agonist ivuxolimab in advanced cancers. Data came from immunoSEQ multiplex PCR; TCRdb stores just in-frame clones and leaves some out. The sample contains more than 55,000 clones, roughly 89% of which appear only once. This material consisted of CD4+ or CD8+ T cells sorted from blood, taken in a trial of the OX40 agonist ivuxolimab. Receptors originate from an adult with an advanced solid tumor such as melanoma, head and neck, liver or kidney cancer.

The chain carries TRBV11-1 and TRBJ2-5; no firm D call. The CDR3 totals 13 residues. The V end was cut by 7 bases, the J end by 1 base, with 10 bases between. CDR1 is SGHAT, CDR2 FQDESV, per germline (reference sequence). The CDR3 region has the DNA TGTGCCAGCACCCTTACCCTCCAAGAGACCCAGTACTTC. Translated: CASTLTLQETQYF.

J is TRBJ1-1 and V is TRBV2; TRBD1 aligns across 9 bases. V lost 2 bases, J lost 3 bases, and 1 base stayed unmatched. Germline assignment: CDR1 SNHLY and CDR2 FYNNEI. The CDR3 has 14 residues. CDR3 sequence (DNA): TGTGCCAGCAGTGAAACAGGGGGCGACACTGAAGCTTTCTTT. This gives the protein CASSETGGDTEAFF.